This paragraph reports one T cell receptor (beta chain). Its matching antigen is unknown. Germline V gene lookup returns CDR1 SGHTA and CDR2 FQGNSA. Unmatched junction bases numbered 11, after V lost 1 base and J lost 8 bases. The length of the CDR3 is 16 residues. This specimen belongs to a study of T cell responses to AZD1222 COVID-19 vaccine. Sequencing was performed with immunoSEQ multiplex PCR; in TCRdb, only in-frame clones are kept and a portion is missing. The repertoire consists of about 210,000 clones, with roughly 92% occurring once and the leading ten covering roughly 1.4%. Overall study results and limits: Among those given AZD1222, only 6 or 7 were seropositive at baseline.

The source is an adult in good health. Sequencing used peripheral blood, obtained on day 0 of AZD1222 vaccination. The chain joins TRBV7-2 to TRBJ2-3, with TRBD2 matching 8 bases. The CDR3 here is CASSLVLRGVRATQYF. CDR3 DNA sequence: TGTGCCAGCAGCTTAGTGTTGCGGGGGGTCAGGGCTACGCAGTATTTT.